These 4 T cell receptor beta chains originate from one sample sequenced in a study of human T cells and chemical hapten exposure. Time point in this sample: pre-sensitization, week 0. This sample's treatment: therapeutic diphenylcyclopropenone sensitization with weekly scalp DPC. TCRdb itself ran the RACE reads through MiXCR, one entry per CDR3 protein. The profile covers more than 250,000 distinct CDR3 sequences, with approximately 7.5% appearing a single time and 1.2% taken by the ten largest. Material: whole blood, obtained in connection with sensitization to the hapten diphenylcyclopropenone (DPC). Receptors were obtained from a man in his late teens or twenties with alopecia areata. Some clones in this sample may be carry-over from other donors' samples.

This clonotype was detected a few times. This rearrangement joins TRBV9 to TRBJ2-6; D perhaps matches TRBD1 (6 bases). The CDR3 extends over 15 amino acids. Germline V lookup: CDR1 SGDLS, CDR2 YYNGEE. Trimming removed 5 bases at V and 0 bases at J, with 9 bases between. DNA of the CDR3: TGTGCCAGCAGTAGCAGGGGCTCTGGGGCCAACGTCCTGACTTTC. This codes for CASSSRGSGANVLTF.

The sample holds a few counts of this clonotype. The CDR3 spells CRGGVSNQPQHF. In DNA form, the CDR3 reads TGCAGGGGTGGGGTCAGCAATCAGCCCCAGCATTTT. V and J are TRBV4-1 and TRBJ1-5; tentative D call: TRBD1 (5 bases). The germline gives CDR1 MGHRA, CDR2 YSYEKL. CDR3 length: 12 residues.

This clonotype was detected a few times. The chain recombines TRBV12-3 or TRBV12-4 with TRBJ1-1, with D perhaps matching TRBD1 (5 bases). V lost 7 bases, J lost 5 bases, and 23 bases lay in between. The CDR3 totals 16 residues. The CDR3 is CASTWTSGPVGTEAFF. Written as DNA, the CDR3 is TGTGCCAGCACTTGGACATCCGGGCCGGTAGGAACTGAAGCTTTCTTT.

This clonotype was found a few times. The chain links TRBV7-6 to TRBJ1-2, with a possible D match to TRBD1 (5 bases). Germline V lookup: CDR1 SGHVS, CDR2 FNYEAQ. V lost 5 bases and J 7 bases, leaving 14 bases between the germline ends. The CDR3 extends over 13 amino acids. CDR3 sequence reads: CASSPWDAGGYTF. DNA of the CDR3: TGTGCCAGCAGCCCGTGGGACGCGGGTGGCTACACCTTC.